These T cell receptor beta chains were read from a single sample in a study of radiation and T cells in renal cell carcinoma. The table came from immunoSEQ multiplex PCR; TCRdb's copy has only in-frame clones and leaves some out. The data contain approximately 29,000 clones, more than 65% of them singletons. This sample comprised blood, obtained from a patient whose treatment included radiotherapy and nephrectomy. These receptors were obtained from a man in his sixties with renal cell carcinoma. Both conserved end residues are trimmed from each CDR3. For some rows the clone size is stated as once, few or many, or as a class when expanded; others skip it.

abundance: .; v_gene: TRBV20-1; CDR3aa: SARDTHNQY
abundance: .; v_gene: TRBV7-9; CDR3aa: ASSLGFGSYNEQF
abundance: .; v_gene: TRBV4-1; CDR3aa: ASSHLQGPQPQH
abundance: .; v_gene: TRBV27; CDR3aa: ASSFPGGSPLH
abundance: many; v_gene: TRBV6-1; CDR3aa: ASSEGQGADTQY
abundance: .; v_gene: TRBV4-3; CDR3aa: ASSQDWASGANVLT
abundance: few; v_gene: TRBV7-3; CDR3aa: ASSSRGDTGELF
abundance: .; v_gene: TRBV10-3; CDR3aa: AISVEETQY
abundance: .; v_gene: TRBV9; CDR3aa: ASSADPRLYNEQF
abundance: .; v_gene: TRBV2; CDR3aa: ASSISDYEQY
abundance: .; v_gene: TRBV7-2; CDR3aa: ASSLTQNEQF
abundance: .; v_gene: TRBV6-1; CDR3aa: ASSPGVVYGYT
abundance: .; v_gene: TRBV7-6; CDR3aa: ASSFGASGTNEKLF
abundance: once; v_gene: TRBV10-3; CDR3aa: AISDTGFTNEQY
abundance: .; v_gene: TRBV21-1; CDR3aa: APGGGSSWYEQY
abundance: .; v_gene: TRBV10-3; CDR3aa: AISEFGDSKNIQY
abundance: .; v_gene: TRBV27; CDR3aa: ASSFARTGSYGYT
abundance: .; v_gene: TRBV5-1; CDR3aa: ASSLERGTEQY
abundance: .; v_gene: TRBV7-2; CDR3aa: ASSLASDTQY
abundance: .; v_gene: TRBV10-3; CDR3aa: ASSWTLNDNYGYT
abundance: .; v_gene: TRBV30; CDR3aa: ACGDTQNNEQF
abundance: once; v_gene: TRBV5-4; CDR3aa: ASSRQTGAFYEQY
abundance: .; v_gene: TRBV5-6; CDR3aa: ASSLDTYGYT
abundance: .; v_gene: TRBV30; CDR3aa: AWSEDTGGIQY
abundance: once; v_gene: TRBV4-1; CDR3aa: ASSREMTGGREQY
abundance: .; v_gene: TRBV18; CDR3aa: ASSPPKSSGSRSGYNEQF
abundance: once; v_gene: TRBV5-1; CDR3aa: ASSVAGDGNTIY
abundance: .; v_gene: TRBV6-5; CDR3aa: ASGTGGTDTQY
abundance: .; v_gene: TRBV11-2; CDR3aa: ASSKAYFRGGGGYT
abundance: .; v_gene: TRBV7-9; CDR3aa: ASSLTDNPGNTIY
abundance: .; v_gene: TRBV6-6; CDR3aa: ASRTSGSPSYEQY
abundance: .; v_gene: TRBV5-1; CDR3aa: ASSLRVAGYNEQF
abundance: .; v_gene: TRBV25-1; CDR3aa: ASSEWRQGNYGYT
abundance: .; v_gene: TRBV7-8; CDR3aa: ASSLNIAGGPISLTGELF
abundance: .; v_gene: TRBV27; CDR3aa: ASRRQGSYEQY
abundance: .; v_gene: TRBV7-9; CDR3aa: ASRSYSSYNEQF
abundance: .; v_gene: TRBV27; CDR3aa: ASSRDRGNYGYT
abundance: once; v_gene: TRBV2; CDR3aa: ASSTSGGVRDTQY
abundance: .; v_gene: TRBV5-4; CDR3aa: ASSLPGTQAAEAF
abundance: few; v_gene: TRBV9; CDR3aa: ASSVGTSGYNTGELF
abundance: .; v_gene: TRBV6-1; CDR3aa: ASSGRGTSGYNEQF
abundance: .; v_gene: TRBV27; CDR3aa: ASSFALPLLNEQF
abundance: .; v_gene: TRBV5-1; CDR3aa: ASSLRPVNYGYT
abundance: .; v_gene: TRBV19; CDR3aa: ASSSSGVLYNEQF
abundance: .; v_gene: TRBV30; CDR3aa: AWSVGIVSSTDTQY
abundance: .; v_gene: TRBV11-2; CDR3aa: ASSLGGGAHIQY
abundance: .; v_gene: TRBV19; CDR3aa: ATRDRGQGNTEAF
abundance: .; v_gene: TRBV4-1; CDR3aa: ASSQGHPLVYSNQPQH
abundance: .; v_gene: TRBV6-5; CDR3aa: ASSTPLFEQY
abundance: .; v_gene: TRBV5-4; CDR3aa: ASRGADTQY
abundance: .; v_gene: TRBV11-2; CDR3aa: ASSLDTAATDTQY
abundance: once; v_gene: TRBV4-1; CDR3aa: ASSQGSLVSSGNTIY
abundance: .; v_gene: TRBV11-2; CDR3aa: ASSFGGGEQY
abundance: .; v_gene: TRBV6-5; CDR3aa: ASSSKGPYNEQF
abundance: .; v_gene: TRBV7-2; CDR3aa: ASSLRDGSYGYT
abundance: .; v_gene: TRBV6-5; CDR3aa: ASSYGTGGYT
abundance: .; v_gene: TRBV30; CDR3aa: AWSVGRSGELF
abundance: .; v_gene: TRBV19; CDR3aa: ASSSPGTKNTIY
abundance: .; v_gene: TRBV5-5; CDR3aa: ASSPYAGSTDTQY
abundance: .; v_gene: TRBV30; CDR3aa: AWRAEGENYGYT